Sequencing of this T cell receptor (beta chain) was carried out in a study of blood T cell repertoires in COVID-19. Sequencing was performed with immunoSEQ multiplex PCR; in TCRdb, only in-frame clones are kept and a portion is missing. Counted here are 150,000 to 200,000 clones, almost 85% occurring once; the ten biggest clones make up 8% to 13%. Germline CDR1 SGHVS, CDR2 FQNEAQ. V trimming: 1 base; J trimming: 7 bases; junction bases outside the gene matches: 20. The CDR3 is made up of 21 amino acids. The sequenced sample was PBMCs or T cells enriched from blood (not recorded which). The chain links TRBV7-8 to TRBJ2-1; 12 nucleotides match TRBD2. This clonotype originated in a man aged 50 or older who had recovered from COVID-19. In DNA form, the CDR3 reads TGTGCCAGCAGCTTAGGGTTTGGACGGGCTAGCGGGGGGGCATCCGGTAATGAGCAGTTCTTC. As protein: CASSLGFGRASGGASGNEQFF.